This T cell receptor (beta chain) was recorded in a study of molecular identifiers for immune sequencing clone quantification. Note on this clonotype: Being one base from a much bigger clone, this may be a read error.

The CDR3 has 17 amino acids. Germline V gene sequence: CDR1 MNHEY, CDR2 SMNVEV (reference sequence). The ends lost 5 bases at V and 2 bases at J; junction bases unmatched: 13. The authors sorted naive CD8 T cells as CD8+CD4-CCR7+CD45RA+. MiXCR, applied by TCRdb to the PCR reads, yields one record per CDR3 protein. The data show about 640,000 distinct CDR3 sequences, about 20% seen once. The sequenced material came from naive CD8+ T cells from blood, with Jurkat cell RNA spiked in. As for subset: FACS-sorted CD8+CD4-CCR7+CD45RA+ naive T cells. The TCR originated in a human donor in good health. Some libraries in this study had Jurkat cell RNA spiked in. V and J are TRBV27 and TRBJ2-3, with 7 nucleotides matching TRBD1. The CDR3: CASSPPTSTGYTDTQYF. As DNA, the CDR3 is TGTGCCAGCAGTCCACCCACCTCGACAGGGTACACAGATACGCAGTATTTT.